A single sample is the source of the 14 T cell receptor beta chains below, sequenced in a study of T cell repertoires in aging, cancer and after chemotherapy. TRB rearrangements spanning V, D and J were amplified using mixed TRB-A/B primers. TCRdb reprocessed the multiplex PCR reads with MiXCR, giving one entry per CDR3 protein. The sample has about 8,700 distinct CDR3 sequences; approximately 30% are singletons. TCR beta rearrangements were amplified from peripheral blood genomic DNA. The sequencing input was blood. These receptors were obtained from a human donor in good health.

This clonotype was observed a handful of times. The V and J genes are TRBV27 and TRBJ2-7; D perhaps matches TRBD1 (5 bases). Trimming removed 2 bases at V and 3 bases at J, with 8 bases between. From germline, CDR1 is MNHEY and CDR2 SMNVEV (reference sequence). There are 13 residues in the CDR3. The chain's CDR3 is CASSLQGSYEQYF. DNA for the CDR3: TGTGCCAGCAGTTTACAGGGTAGCTACGAGCAGTACTTC.

Remarks on this clonotype: At one end, the junction sequence differs from germline, possibly due to a read error. J is TRBJ2-1 and V is TRBV6-5, with a tentative D call TRBD2 (6 bases). The CDR3 sequence is 11 residues long. Germline V gene sequence: CDR1 MNHEY, CDR2 SVGAGI. The CDR3 loop is CVSSMTSEQFF. CDR3 DNA sequence: TGTGTCAGCAGTATGACTAGTGAGCAGTTCTTC.

This clonotype came up a few times. The chain joins TRBV29-1 to TRBJ2-1; D possibly matches TRBD1 or TRBD2 (6 bases each). V lost 2 bases to trimming and J lost 4 bases, with 18 bases between them. This CDR3 region has 16 residues. CDR1 is SQVTM, CDR2 ANQGSEA, per germline. For the CDR3, the DNA is TGCAGCGTTGAATCAGGGGACTCGACTTTTTACAATGAGCAGTTCTTC. It yields the protein CSVESGDSTFYNEQFF.

This chain uses TRBV5-4 with TRBJ2-3; D is ambiguous. Trimming stripped 2 bases from V and 3 bases from J, with 13 bases between. The germline gives CDR1 SGHNT, CDR2 YYREEE (reference sequence). The CDR3 loop spans 15 amino acids. The CDR3 region is CASSFPGQGTDTQYF. Here the CDR3 DNA reads TGTGCCAGCAGCTTTCCGGGTCAAGGGACAGATACGCAGTATTTT.

J is TRBJ2-5 and V is TRBV7-9, with 7 nucleotides matching TRBD1. The CDR3 has 13 amino acids. Germline V gene lookup returns CDR1 SEHNR and CDR2 FQNEAQ (reference sequence). V shed 5 bases, J shed 4 bases, and the junction held 4 bases outside the gene matches. The CDR3 region is CASSRSGGETQYF. The CDR3 region has the DNA TGTGCCAGCAGCCGTTCAGGGGGAGAGACCCAGTACTTC.

A few counts support this clonotype. The chain employs TRBV6-1 and TRBJ2-7, with D hard to call. The V end was cut by 8 bases, the J end by 0 bases, with 11 bases between. Germline lookup yields CDR1 MNHNS and CDR2 SASEGT. The CDR3 contains 13 residues. DNA of the CDR3: TGTGCCAGCGGGGAACTTTTCTCCTACGAGCAGTACTTC. This translates into CASGELFSYEQYF.

The rearrangement links TRBV6-2 or TRBV6-3 to TRBJ2-3; possibly TRBD1 or TRBD2 for D (5 bases each). The closer fit of TRBJ2-7 to the DNA end suggests the J call may be wrong. Germline V gene lookup returns CDR1 MNHEY and CDR2 SVGEGT. The CDR3 length is 16 residues. CDR3 sequence: CASSSDPGRGPYEQYF. Written as DNA, the CDR3 is TGTGCCAGCAGTTCAGATCCGGGACGCGGTCCCTACGAGCAGTACTTC.

A few counts support this clonotype. This sequence joins TRBV12-3 or TRBV12-4 and TRBJ2-5, with a tentative D call TRBD1 (6 bases). V was pared by 5 bases and J by 1 base, with 17 bases between. CDR3 length: 16 amino acids. In DNA form, the CDR3 reads TGTGCCAGCAGTCGCCAAGGGGACATCGTCCAAGAGACCCAGTACTTC. Translation: CASSRQGDIVQETQYF.

V and J are TRBV10-1 and TRBJ1-4; 7 bases are shared with TRBD1. Germline-derived CDR1 and CDR2 are WNHNN and SYGVQD (reference sequence). After removal of 7 bases from V and 6 bases from J, the junction contained 8 bases not matched to a gene. The CDR3 spans 14 residues. The CDR3 DNA is TGCGCCAGCACCCGGGACAGACTTGATGAAAAACTGTTTTTT. This translates into CASTRDRLDEKLFF.

This chain connects TRBV12-3 or TRBV12-4 to TRBJ1-2; 9 bases are a match to TRBD1. V shed 6 bases and J 2 bases; nucleotides not matched to a gene: 4. The CDR3 covers 14 residues. The CDR3 DNA sequence: TGTGCCAGCAGCTGGGGACAGGGAAACTATGGCTACACCTTC. Amino acid sequence: CASSWGQGNYGYTF.

This clonotype was found a few times. The chain joins TRBV27 to TRBJ1-1; D might be TRBD1 (5 bases). V was clipped by 5 bases and J by 0 bases, with 19 bases between them. Germline CDR1 and CDR2: MNHEY and SMNVEV (reference sequence). The CDR3 extends over 17 amino acids. The CDR3 protein is CASSSPKTDTMNTEAFF. DNA of the CDR3: TGTGCCAGCAGTAGCCCTAAGACAGACACCATGAACACTGAAGCTTTCTTT.

This clonotype was counted only a few times. The chain joins TRBV6-2 or TRBV6-3 to TRBJ2-4; perhaps TRBD1 as D (6 bases). CDR1 and CDR2 (germline): MNHEY, SVGEGT. V gave up 6 bases and J gave up 6 bases, with 6 bases separating them. This CDR3 spans 11 amino acids. In DNA, the CDR3 is TGTGCCAGCAGGGACAGAAACATTCAGTACTTC. Encoded protein: CASRDRNIQYF.

The table lists this clonotype with a few counts. The chain carries TRBV6-6 and TRBJ2-4, with 8 nucleotides matching TRBD2. Looked up from germline, CDR1 is MNHNY and CDR2 is SVGAGI (reference sequence). V dropped 7 bases and J dropped 6; count of bases not matched to a gene: 8. This CDR3 comprises 14 residues. The CDR3 bases are TGTGCCAGCACTCCGGGGGGGGCCGGAAACATTCAGTACTTC. Protein product: CASTPGGAGNIQYF.

This clonotype was counted only a few times. The rearrangement links TRBV6-5 to TRBJ1-1; 9 nucleotides match TRBD1. The CDR3 extends over 15 amino acids. With V trimmed by 5 bases and J by 6 bases, 10 bases remained unmatched. Germline V gene lookup returns CDR1 MNHEY and CDR2 SVGAGI. As DNA, the CDR3 is TGTGCCAGCAGTGAAGAGGGACAGGGAGCGGCTGAAGCTTTCTTT. Translating gives CASSEEGQGAAEAFF.